Listed below are T cell receptor beta chains from one sample, sequenced in a study of shared clonotypes between healthy human individuals. Here immunoSEQ multiplex PCR was the method, and the copy in TCRdb shows in-frame clones only, minus some. Of about 2.4 million clones in the sample, 80% to 95% were seen once. The specimen was naive CD4+ T cells from PBMCs. These receptors all stem from a man in his late teens or twenties in good health. Some clones in this sample may be carry-over from other donors' samples. Both conserved end residues are part of each CDR3. Each record gives: D gene, J gene, V gene, CDR3 protein, CDR3 DNA. A D gene is named only where the DNA matches it firmly.

d_call: -
j_call: TRBJ2-7
v_call: TRBV5-1
cdr3_aa: CASSSTGILSEQYF
cdr3_nt: TGCGCCAGCAGCTCGACAGGTATTCTTTCTGAGCAGTACTTC

d_call: -
j_call: TRBJ2-5
v_call: TRBV9
cdr3_aa: CASSVEGRETQYF
cdr3_nt: TGTGCCAGCAGCGTAGAGGGGCGGGAGACCCAGTACTTC

d_call: -
j_call: TRBJ1-1
v_call: TRBV5-1
cdr3_aa: CASTLVVGNTEAFF
cdr3_nt: TGCGCCAGCACCTTGGTGGTGGGGAACACTGAAGCTTTCTTT

d_call: TRBD2
j_call: TRBJ2-3
v_call: TRBV13
cdr3_aa: CASSLYAGGSTDTQYF
cdr3_nt: TGTGCCAGCAGCTTATACGCGGGAGGGTCCACAGATACGCAGTATTTT

d_call: TRBD1
j_call: TRBJ2-7
v_call: TRBV29-1
cdr3_aa: CSASGQGATRGYEQYF
cdr3_nt: TGCAGCGCCTCGGGACAGGGGGCAACTAGGGGATACGAGCAGTACTTC

d_call: -
j_call: TRBJ2-3
v_call: TRBV4-1
cdr3_aa: CASSQNVPPDTQYF
cdr3_nt: TGCGCCAGCAGCCAAAACGTACCCCCAGATACGCAGTATTTT

d_call: -
j_call: TRBJ2-1
v_call: TRBV5-1
cdr3_aa: CASSLGAGDEQFF
cdr3_nt: TGCGCCAGCAGCTTGGGCGCAGGCGATGAGCAGTTCTTC

d_call: TRBD2
j_call: TRBJ2-7
v_call: TRBV7-9
cdr3_aa: CASSLALAGVSYEQYF
cdr3_nt: TGTGCCAGCAGCTTAGCTCTAGCGGGAGTCTCCTACGAGCAGTACTTC

d_call: -
j_call: TRBJ2-1
v_call: TRBV20-1
cdr3_aa: CSARATGQQFF
cdr3_nt: TGCAGTGCTAGAGCCACGGGACAGCAGTTCTTC

d_call: TRBD1
j_call: TRBJ1-4
v_call: TRBV6-5
cdr3_aa: CASSYQTGTGMKKLFF
cdr3_nt: TGTGCCAGCAGTTACCAAACCGGGACAGGGATGAAAAAACTGTTTTTT

d_call: TRBD1
j_call: TRBJ2-6
v_call: TRBV7-9
cdr3_aa: CASSLGTGGSSGANVLTF
cdr3_nt: TGTGCCAGCAGCTTAGGGACAGGGGGTAGCTCTGGGGCCAACGTCCTGACTTTC